A single sample is the source of the 26 T cell receptor beta chains below, sequenced in a study of blood T cells in healthy people across ages. Primed by a sample-barcoded 5' primer and a J-beta primer mix, a second PCR proceeded for 7 to 11 cycles. TCRdb recomputed calls from the 5' RACE reads with MiXCR, one row per CDR3 protein. Found here are around 820,000 distinct CDR3 sequences, around 25% of them singletons; the top ten hold 3.7%. These data were also filed under a second study, of T cells of mothers and their children.

The material sequenced was blood. These receptor sequences come from a boy aged 5-17 years in good health.

This clonotype was seen only a few times. This chain connects TRBV25-1 to TRBJ2-3; 7 bases align to TRBD1. CDR1 is MGHDK, CDR2 SYGVNS, per germline. The V gene end was trimmed by 1 base and the J gene end by 4 bases; junction bases not matched to a gene: 11. The CDR3 has 17 residues. CDR3 coding DNA: TGTGCCAGCAGTGAATTGGCCGACAGGGTAGAGGCAGATACGCAGTATTTT. It yields the protein CASSELADRVEADTQYF.

This clonotype was counted only a few times. V and J are TRBV20-1 and TRBJ2-3; TRBD2 matches 8 bases. With V trimmed by 6 bases and J by 2 bases, 10 bases remained unmatched. Germline loops: CDR1 DFQATT, CDR2 SNEGSKA (reference sequence). The CDR3 extends over 15 amino acids. CDR3 amino acids: CSAFPSGRTTDTQYF. The CDR3 region has the DNA TGCAGTGCGTTCCCTAGCGGGCGCACCACAGATACGCAGTATTTT.

This clonotype came up many times. The chain is built from TRBV7-9 and TRBJ2-7; TRBD1 is a possible D gene (6 bases). This CDR3 contains 15 residues. CDR1 is SEHNR, CDR2 FQNEAQ, per germline (reference sequence). Trimming took 4 bases from V and 3 from J, leaving 16 bases between them. The CDR3 DNA sequence: TGTGCCAGCAGCTCCGCTGACAGGAAAATCTACGAGCAGTACTTC. Translated, it gives CASSSADRKIYEQYF.

This clonotype was observed a handful of times. The CDR3 coding sequence is TGCGCCAGCAGCCAGACAGGGACGCTCGCCTATGGCTACACCTTC. This gives the protein CASSQTGTLAYGYTF. The chain carries TRBV4-1 and TRBJ1-2, with 7 bases matching TRBD1. With 3 bases clipped from V and 4 bases from J, the junction kept 8 bases outside the gene matches. CDR3 length: 15 residues. Germline assignment: CDR1 MGHRA and CDR2 YSYEKL.

V usage is TRBV6-4 and J usage is TRBJ2-3, with 11 bases aligning to TRBD1. Germline V gene data show CDR1 as MRHNA and CDR2 as SNTAGT. V gave up 6 bases and J gave up 4 bases; unmatched junction bases: 6. This CDR3 is built from 15 residues. The CDR3 sequence is CASSDGTGGADTQYF. The CDR3 DNA is TGTGCCAGCAGCGACGGGACAGGGGGAGCAGATACGCAGTATTTT.

In the case of this clonotype: A much larger clone differs by one base, so this may be a read error. The chain recombines TRBV6-2 or TRBV6-3 with TRBJ1-3, with D uncertain. The CDR3 is 15 residues long. Trimming shortened V by 5 bases and J by 2 bases, and 13 bases separated the two germline ends. Germline CDR1 is MNHEY and CDR2 is SVGEGT. The CDR3 is CASSPPADPGNTIYF. The CDR3 nucleotides read TGTGCCAGCAGTCCCCCGGCCGACCCTGGAAACACCATATATTTT.

The chain is built from TRBV6-1 and TRBJ1-3, with D maybe TRBD1 (6 bases). Germline V CDR1 and CDR2: MNHNS, SASEGT. The germline V and J ends were trimmed by 5 bases and 6 bases, with 17 bases remaining between them. The CDR3 spans 15 residues. CDR3: CASSRRGIPENTIYF. CDR3 coding DNA: TGTGCCAGCAGTCGCAGGGGAATTCCCGAAAACACCATATATTTT.

This clonotype appeared a few times. The J gene is TRBJ2-6, the V gene TRBV28; TRBD1 agrees at 7 bases. Germline assignment: CDR1 MDHEN and CDR2 SYDVKM. This CDR3 has 16 residues. Trimming took 6 bases from V and 10 from J; bases not matched to a gene: 15. The CDR3 DNA reads as TGTGCCAGCAGACCAGGGGACAGCCAACGCGCGAACGTCCTGACTTTC. This translates into CASRPGDSQRANVLTF.

The chain combines TRBV5-1 with TRBJ2-5; TRBD2 is a possible D gene (5 bases). CDR1 SGHRS and CDR2 YFSETQ come from the germline V gene. The V and J ends lost 3 bases and 11 bases respectively, with 32 bases between them. The CDR3 contains 18 residues. CDR3 in amino acids: CASSYGRWAVPDFWEQYF. The CDR3 DNA is TGCGCCAGCAGCTATGGGCGGTGGGCGGTTCCTGACTTCTGGGAGCAGTACTTC. The full variable domain, in which reference TRBV5-1 and TRBJ2-5 provide the parts outside the CDR3, is KAGVTQTPRYLIKTRGQQVTLSCSPISGHRSVSWYQQTPGQGLQFLFEYFSETQRNKGNFPGRFSGRQFSNSRSEMNVSTLELGDSALYLCASSYGRWAVPDFWEQYFGPGTRLLVL.

V is TRBV6-2 or TRBV6-3 and J is TRBJ2-1; the D is unclear. CDR3 size: 11 residues. Trimming took 4 bases from V and 6 from J, leaving 4 bases between them. The V gene's germline CDR1 is MNHEY and CDR2 SVGEGT. The CDR3 bases are TGTGCCAGCAGTTGGAGCAATGAGCAGTTCTTC. It encodes CASSWSNEQFF.

The rearrangement joins TRBV3-1 to TRBJ1-2; TRBD1 agrees at 7 bases. There are 14 residues in the CDR3. Germline V gene sequence: CDR1 LGHDT, CDR2 YNNKEL (reference sequence). V was clipped by 6 bases and J by 2 bases; unmatched bases: 6. The CDR3 DNA follows: TGTGCCAGCAGTGACCGGGACAGAAACTATGGCTACACCTTC. Translating it yields CASSDRDRNYGYTF.

The chain uses TRBV5-1 and TRBJ2-5; D is perhaps TRBD1 (6 bases). The germline V and J ends were trimmed by 2 bases and 5 bases, with 13 bases remaining between them. The CDR3 length is 14 residues. The germline V gene encodes CDR1 SGHRS and CDR2 YFSETQ. The CDR3 spells CASSLQQGWETQYF. The CDR3 nucleotides are TGCGCCAGCAGCTTACAACAGGGATGGGAGACCCAGTACTTC.

The chain links TRBV6-2 or TRBV6-3 to TRBJ2-5; TRBD2 matches 8 bases. This CDR3 is 16 amino acids long. The germline gives CDR1 MNHEY, CDR2 SVGEGT. The V and J ends lost 1 base and 4 bases, in that order; junction bases with no gene match: 8. The CDR3 spells CASSYLGLDLGETQYF. DNA for the CDR3: TGTGCCAGCAGTTACTTGGGACTAGACCTCGGAGAGACCCAGTACTTC.

In this sample, this clonotype turned up a few times. V and J are TRBV9 and TRBJ1-3; D may be TRBD1 (5 bases). Trimming removed 0 bases from V and 0 bases from J, with 7 bases in between. CDR3 size: 15 residues. CDR1 and CDR2 from the germline V gene are SGDLS and YYNGEE. CDR3 DNA sequence: TGTGCCAGCAGCGTAGCCGGACACTCTGGAAACACCATATATTTT. Protein sequence: CASSVAGHSGNTIYF.

The chain combines TRBV4-2 with TRBJ2-3, with 10 positions matching TRBD1. Losses at the gene ends were 1 base for V and 2 bases for J; bases not matched to a gene: 3. The CDR3 is 16 amino acids. Looked up from germline, CDR1 is LGHNA and CDR2 is YNFKEQ. The CDR3 is CASSQGQGAPTDTQYF. CDR3 nucleotides: TGTGCCAGCAGCCAAGGACAGGGGGCTCCCACAGATACGCAGTATTTT.

In its sample, this clonotype was seen a few times. The DNA of the CDR3 is TGCGCCAGCAGCTTGGCCGGATCCGGCACTGAAGCTTTCTTT. Its translation is CASSLAGSGTEAFF. V and J are TRBV5-1 and TRBJ1-1, with D uncertain. Germline loops: CDR1 SGHRS, CDR2 YFSETQ. V shed 0 bases and J shed 4 bases, with 10 bases lying between them. The length of the CDR3 is 14 residues.

The chain employs TRBV6-5 and TRBJ2-5; D not resolved. The J call may be in error: the DNA end matches TRBJ2-7 better. The CDR3 loop spans 15 amino acids. Germline V gene lookup returns CDR1 MNHEY and CDR2 SVGAGI. This CDR3 is CASSYQAGIGYEQYF. CDR3 DNA: TGTGCCAGCAGTTACCAGGCTGGGATTGGCTACGAGCAGTACTTC.

This clonotype was counted only a few times. V is TRBV3-1 and J is TRBJ2-6; D not resolved. CDR3 length: 16 amino acids. Trimming left V 4 bases short and J 2 bases short, with 12 bases between. Germline loops: CDR1 LGHDT, CDR2 YNNKEL (reference sequence). As DNA, the CDR3 is TGTGCCAGCAGCCGAGCATTAGGGCCTGGGGCCAACGTCCTGACTTTC. It codes for CASSRALGPGANVLTF. The full variable domain, rest sourced from reference TRBV3-1 and TRBJ2-6, is DTAVSQTPKYLVTQMGNDKSIKCEQNLGHDTMYWYKQDSKKFLKIMFSYNNKELIINETVPNRFSPKSPDKAHLNLHINSLELGDSAVYFCASSRALGPGANVLTFGAGSRLTVL.

This clonotype turned up a few times. The rearrangement joins TRBV9 to TRBJ2-7; 8 nucleotides agree with TRBD2. The J segment lost 3 bases and the V segment lost 4 bases, leaving 6 bases of the junction unmatched. This CDR3 has 14 amino acids. CDR1 and CDR2 from the germline V gene are SGDLS and YYNGEE. The CDR3 loop reads CASSPREGFYEQYF. CDR3 DNA sequence: TGTGCCAGCAGCCCCCGGGAGGGGTTCTACGAGCAGTACTTC.

This clonotype was observed a few times. The chain uses TRBV7-9 and TRBJ1-4; D is perhaps TRBD1 (6 bases). Germline loops: CDR1 SEHNR, CDR2 FQNEAQ (reference sequence). CDR3 length: 13 residues. Deletions cut 3 bases from V and 12 bases from J, with 14 bases between. CDR3 sequence reads: CASSFNDRSELFF. In DNA form, the CDR3 reads TGTGCCAGCAGCTTCAACGACAGGTCGGAACTGTTTTTT.

V is TRBV7-8 and J is TRBJ1-5, with D maybe TRBD1 (5 bases). V lost 5 bases, J lost 5 bases, and 10 bases lay in between. CDR3 length: 13 amino acids. The germline gives CDR1 SGHVS, CDR2 FQNEAQ. CDR3 region: CASSPGAHQPQHF. The CDR3 coding sequence is TGTGCCAGCAGCCCCGGGGCGCATCAGCCCCAGCATTTT.

Ten or more counts support this clonotype. The rearrangement uses TRBV4-3 and TRBJ2-1, with TRBD2 identical over 11 bases. V dropped 0 bases and J dropped 8; count of bases not matched to a gene: 12. Germline values: CDR1 LGHNA, CDR2 YSLEER. There are 18 residues in the CDR3. CDR3 in amino acids: CASSQDRVAGGPRDEQFF. CDR3 nucleotides: TGCGCCAGCAGCCAAGATAGGGTAGCGGGAGGGCCCAGGGATGAGCAGTTCTTC.

This clonotype was observed a few times. The rearrangement joins TRBV4-1 to TRBJ1-2; D is unclear. In germline, CDR1 is MGHRA, CDR2 YSYEKL. The length of the CDR3 is 15 residues. The V gene lost 4 bases and the J gene lost 3 bases, with 15 bases spanning the gap. Here the CDR3 reads CASSLRARADYGYTF. DNA for the CDR3: TGCGCCAGCAGCCTCCGAGCTAGGGCGGACTATGGCTACACCTTC.

The chain carries TRBV7-9 and TRBJ1-2; D might be TRBD1 (6 bases). Germline CDR1 and CDR2: SEHNR and FQNEAQ (reference sequence). V was trimmed by 2 bases and J by 4 bases, leaving 14 bases between them. CDR3 length: 15 residues. The CDR3 DNA sequence: TGTGCCAGCAGCTTACTAACCAGGGGCCCCTATGGCTACACCTTC. It codes for CASSLLTRGPYGYTF.

This clonotype has more than one count but fewer than ten. The chain is built from TRBV5-1 and TRBJ2-3, with 10 bases identical to TRBD2. The CDR3 consists of 16 residues. Germline V gene data show CDR1 as SGHRS and CDR2 as YFSETQ. V lost 0 bases and J lost 9; bases outside the gene matches: 10. CDR3 sequence reads: CASSLAPSGGHPTQYF. The CDR3 nucleotides read TGCGCCAGCAGCTTGGCGCCTAGCGGGGGTCACCCGACGCAGTATTTT. Full variable domain (remainder filled in from reference TRBV5-1 and TRBJ2-3): KAGVTQTPRYLIKTRGQQVTLSCSPISGHRSVSWYQQTPGQGLQFLFEYFSETQRNKGNFPGRFSGRQFSNSRSEMNVSTLELGDSALYLCASSLAPSGGHPTQYFGPGTRLTVL.

The rearrangement uses TRBV27 and TRBJ1-4; 10 nucleotides line up with TRBD1. This CDR3 contains 16 residues. CDR1 is MNHEY, CDR2 SMNVEV, per germline (reference sequence). V shed 5 bases, J shed 4 bases, and the junction held 7 bases outside the gene matches. The CDR3 sequence: CASSLRTGGFNEKLFF. The CDR3 nucleotides are TGTGCCAGCAGTCTCCGGACAGGGGGTTTTAATGAAAAACTGTTTTTT.